This passage covers 13 T cell receptor beta chains from one sample sequenced in a study of molecular identifiers for immune sequencing clone quantification. TCRdb independently ran MiXCR on the PCR reads; one entry per CDR3 protein. Of about 67,000 distinct CDR3 sequences listed, about 17% are singletons. Input material: naive CD8+ T cells from blood, with Jurkat cell RNA spiked in. Subset meaning: FACS-sorted CD8+CD4-CCR7+CD45RA+ naive T cells. These receptors were taken from a human donor in good health. Some libraries in this study had Jurkat cell RNA spiked in.

This clonotype was seen many times. The V gene is TRBV5-1, the J gene TRBJ1-1; D remains unclear. Deletions cut 4 bases from V and 3 bases from J, with 13 bases between. The CDR3 sequence is 14 residues long. CDR1 SGHRS and CDR2 YFSETQ come from the germline V gene. The DNA of the CDR3 is TGCGCCAGCAGCCAAGGTGGAACCTACACTGAAGCTTTCTTT. Translated, it gives CASSQGGTYTEAFF.

This clonotype was picked up a small number of times. CDR3 residues: CAWSVTEQYF. The CDR3 bases are TGTGCCTGGTCCGTCACCGAGCAGTACTTC. The chain links TRBV30 to TRBJ2-7; D unclear. The CDR3 is made up of 10 amino acids. V shed 5 bases and J shed 6 bases, with 8 bases lying between them. Germline V gene data show CDR1 as GTSNPN and CDR2 as SVGIG (reference sequence).

This clonotype was observed a handful of times. Being one base from a much bigger clone, this may be a read error. V and J are TRBV28 and TRBJ2-1; D ambiguous. V lost 6 bases and J 12 bases, leaving 18 bases between the germline ends. The length of the CDR3 is 13 residues. Germline values: CDR1 MDHEN, CDR2 SYDVKM. CDR3 sequence reads: CASRFRLPDGQFF. Here the CDR3 DNA reads TGTGCCAGCAGGTTCAGACTCCCCGATGGGCAGTTCTTC.

The chain has TRBV10-3 and TRBJ2-7; D is ambiguous. Germline V gene sequence: CDR1 ENHRY, CDR2 SYGVKD. V was pared by 2 bases and J by 3 bases, with 11 bases between. The CDR3 is 14 residues long. The CDR3 loop reads CAISEIFRNYEQYF. In nucleotides, the CDR3 is TGTGCCATCAGTGAGATATTCAGGAACTACGAGCAGTACTTC.

The CDR3 DNA is TGCGCCAGCCCTCGGATGGGGGCCAGGGAGGGGAAGAATGAGCAGTTCTTC. This codes for CASPRMGAREGKNEQFF. The V call is TRBV21-1, the J call TRBJ2-1; TRBD2, as called in the table, went unchecked against the DNA. TRBV21-1 is a pseudogene locus. The CDR3 runs 17 residues.

This clonotype appeared many times. The J gene is TRBJ2-7, the V gene TRBV4-3, with TRBD2 identical over 12 bases. The CDR3 contains 16 residues. CDR1 is LGHNA and CDR2 is YSLEER in the germline V gene. Trimming took 3 bases from V and 0 from J; bases not matched to a gene: 3. The CDR3 DNA follows: TGCGCCAGCAGCCAGGGGACTAGCGGGTCCTCCTACGAGCAGTACTTC. Encoded protein: CASSQGTSGSSYEQYF.

In DNA, the CDR3 is TGTGCCAGCAGCTCAAGAACAGCGGGACTAGTTGTAGCCGAGCAGTACTTC. Its protein product is CASSSRTAGLVVAEQYF. The chain carries TRBV11-2 and TRBJ2-7; 8 bases match TRBD2. V was clipped by 4 bases and J by 6 bases; unmatched bases: 17. This CDR3 contains 17 residues. From germline, CDR1 is SGHAT and CDR2 FQNNGV.

This clonotype was seen many times. This chain connects TRBV27 to TRBJ2-2; no clear D. The germline V and J ends were trimmed by 3 bases and 5 bases, with 7 bases remaining between them. This CDR3 comprises 13 residues. Germline loops: CDR1 MNHEY, CDR2 SMNVEV (reference sequence). CDR3 sequence reads: CASSLTLTGELFF. DNA of the CDR3: TGTGCCAGCAGTTTGACTCTTACCGGGGAGCTGTTTTTT.

Comments on this clonotype: A single base separates this from a much larger clone, so it may be a read error. No DNA is shown, since the ends of the CDR3 on it are uncertain; the CDR3 is the one TCRdb lists. The chain joins TRBV4-2 to TRBJ2-7; the table calls TRBD2, which could not be checked here. The CDR3 has 17 amino acids, counting both end residues. Germline CDR1 is LGHNA and CDR2 is YNFKEQ. The CDR3 protein is CASSQVASGAGSYEQHF.

This clonotype appeared many times. The chain uses TRBV4-2 and TRBJ2-7; D call uncertain. The germline gives CDR1 LGHNA, CDR2 YNFKEQ. Trimming shortened V by 0 bases and J by 3 bases, and 12 bases separated the two germline ends. The CDR3 loop spans 15 amino acids. CDR3 coding DNA: TGTGCCAGCAGCCAAGATCCGGGCCAGATCTACGAGCAGTACTTC. Its translation: CASSQDPGQIYEQYF.

This clonotype has just a few counts. The chain uses TRBV28 and TRBJ1-5; 8 bases align to TRBD1. Unmatched junction bases numbered 5, after V lost 5 bases and J lost 2 bases. The CDR3 is 15 amino acids. Germline assignment: CDR1 MDHEN and CDR2 SYDVKM. The CDR3 coding sequence is TGTGCCAGCAGTCCCCAGGGGGCTGGCAATCAGCCCCAGCATTTT. Protein product: CASSPQGAGNQPQHF.

This clonotype was counted ten times or more. This rearrangement joins TRBV20-1 to TRBJ1-2, with D possibly TRBD1 on 5 matching bases. The CDR3 consists of 17 residues. V lost 6 bases and J 5 bases, leaving 28 bases between the germline ends. Germline V gene sequence: CDR1 DFQATT, CDR2 SNEGSKA (reference sequence). CDR3 in amino acids: CSAPDLVGGFSVYGYTF. Written as DNA, the CDR3 is TGCAGTGCGCCCGACTTGGTTGGGGGTTTTTCGGTTTATGGCTACACCTTC.

This clonotype was counted ten times or more. The V gene is TRBV4-1, the J gene TRBJ2-7, with 7 bases matching TRBD1. This CDR3 spans 15 amino acids. CDR1 and CDR2 (germline): MGHRA, YSYEKL. V gave up 1 base and J gave up 5 bases; unmatched junction bases: 8. CDR3 sequence: CASSQGQGSFHEQYF. The CDR3 coding sequence is TGCGCCAGCAGCCAAGGACAGGGAAGTTTTCACGAGCAGTACTTC.